This T cell receptor (beta chain) came from a study of blood T cell repertoires in COVID-19. Looked up from germline, CDR1 is LNHNV and CDR2 is YYDKDF (reference sequence). This CDR3 comprises 15 residues. V shed 11 bases and J 7 bases; nucleotides not matched to a gene: 10. Authors' data handling: Quantification of nucleated cells was approximated via reference gene primer amplification. The data were produced by immunoSEQ multiplex PCR, yet TCRdb's version contains in-frame clones alone and is incomplete. V and J calls plus clone size are reproduced from that table; the DNA served to infer D and trimming. In the table there are roughly 110,000 clones, about four fifths of which are singletons.

The sample comprised peripheral blood. This sequence was found in a woman aged 55-70 years with acute or convalescent COVID-19. The V gene is TRBV15, the J gene TRBJ1-6; 11 positions agree with TRBD1. CDR3 in amino acids: CAAQDRGRGNSPLHF. DNA of the CDR3: TGTGCCGCTCAGGACAGGGGGCGCGGGAATTCACCCCTCCACTTT.